This T cell receptor beta chain was retrieved from a study of T-cell memory formation after mild COVID-19. At the level of the study: The study found TCR clusters largely donor specific.

This CDR3 contains 19 residues. Trimming took 1 base from V and 0 from J, leaving 15 bases between them. Germline-derived CDR1 and CDR2 are KGHDR and SFDVKD. TCRdb re-analysed the 5' RACE reads in MiXCR, keeping a single row per CDR3 protein. Here the sample spans 150,000 or so distinct CDR3 sequences, approximately 26% being singletons. V usage is TRBV24-1 and J usage is TRBJ1-6; D may be TRBD1 (5 bases). This TCR was recovered from an adult woman who had mild COVID-19 (a few samples of this study predate the infection). Cell type and time point are not known. The sequenced sample consisted of PBMCs or a T cell subset sorted from them (not recorded which). CDR3 region: CATSDLPRQRSSYNSPLHF. The CDR3 region has the DNA TGTGCCACCAGTGATTTACCTAGACAGAGGAGCTCCTATAATTCACCCCTCCACTTT.